Listed here are 8 T cell receptor beta chains from one sample, sequenced in a study of CD8 T cells in ankylosing spondylitis (TCRdb year 2017). The full study reports these points: A TCR beta motif made up of about eight highly homologous amino acid variants appeared to be characteristic of blood from ankylosing spondylitis patients.

Libraries were built with 5' RACE. Sequencer: Illumina HiSeq 2500. Starting from the raw public reads, TCRdb applied fastp trimming at Q25, assembled clones with MiXCR and retained in-frame beta chains. Each CDR3 protein appears once, grouped with its most common genes and DNA. This sample comprises about 800,000 distinct CDR3 sequences, 10% to 15% of them detected only once. Together, the top ten hold 0.51% of the sample. No antigen has been identified for these receptors. Material: blood, either unsorted or a sorted T cell fraction (not recorded which). The origin of the receptors is a male donor with ankylosing spondylitis.

This clonotype has only a few counts. This rearrangement joins TRBV11-2 to TRBJ2-1; TRBD2 agrees at 10 bases. This CDR3 comprises 16 residues. V gave up 6 bases and J gave up 2 bases; unmatched junction bases: 7. The germline CDR1 and CDR2 sequences are SGHAT and FQNNGV. The CDR3 nucleotides are TGTGCCAGCAGGCCCCTTAGCGGGAGGCCCTACAATGAGCAGTTCTTC. This encodes CASRPLSGRPYNEQFF.

The chain combines TRBV7-2 with TRBJ2-7, with TRBD1 matching 9 bases. Trimming removed 6 bases from V and 2 bases from J; junction bases left unmatched: 5. The CDR3 runs 14 residues. CDR1 is SGHTA, CDR2 FQGNSA, per germline. The CDR3 spells CASRPGTGPYEQYF. Written as DNA, the CDR3 is TGTGCCAGCAGACCGGGGACAGGGCCCTACGAGCAGTACTTC.

V gene TRBV28 combines with J gene TRBJ2-7; D gene ambiguous. The germline gives CDR1 MDHEN, CDR2 SYDVKM. The CDR3 consists of 13 residues. V was shortened by 5 bases and J by 2 bases, with 10 bases between the two germline ends. CDR3 nucleotides: TGTGCCAGCAGTATCCCTGGGGCCTACGAGCAGTACTTC. Translated: CASSIPGAYEQYF.

This clonotype was counted at least ten times. The V gene is TRBV6-6, the J gene TRBJ1-1; D not resolved. The CDR3 contains 11 residues. Trimming removed 5 bases from V and 2 bases from J, with 3 bases in between. Germline V gene lookup returns CDR1 MNHNY and CDR2 SVGAGI (reference sequence). The CDR3 is CASSPNTEAFF. The CDR3 coding sequence is TGTGCCAGCAGTCCCAACACTGAAGCTTTCTTT.

This clonotype was seen many times. The chain employs TRBV7-6 and TRBJ2-4; either TRBD1 or TRBD2 may supply D (6 bases each). CDR1 and CDR2 from the germline V gene are SGHVS and FNYEAQ. The CDR3 loop spans 15 amino acids. With 5 bases removed from V and 6 bases from J, the gap between germline ends came to 17 bases. The CDR3 is CASSTRGAGVNIQYF. As DNA, the CDR3 is TGTGCCAGCAGCACGCGGGGAGCAGGGGTAAACATTCAGTACTTC.

This clonotype was detected a few times. The rearrangement uses TRBV6-5 and TRBJ1-1; D call uncertain. CDR1 is MNHEY, CDR2 SVGAGI, per germline. The CDR3 covers 13 residues. V was shortened by 0 bases and J by 8 bases, with 10 bases between the two germline ends. The CDR3 bases are TGTGCCAGCAGTTACTCAGCCGGCCTCGAAGCTTTCTTT. Translation: CASSYSAGLEAFF.

This clonotype showed up just a few times. The V call is TRBV6-5, the J call TRBJ1-2; no clear D. Germline CDR1 is MNHEY and CDR2 is SVGAGI. This CDR3 contains 15 residues. Trimming took off 0 bases at V and 6 bases at J, with 14 bases between the two ends. CDR3 protein: CASSYSMTRRNGYTF. CDR3 sequence (DNA): TGTGCCAGCAGTTACTCGATGACCAGGCGGAATGGCTACACCTTC.

This clonotype occurred many times. This chain joins TRBV29-1 and TRBJ2-7; 11 nucleotides agree with TRBD2. The CDR3 sequence is 17 residues long. Germline values: CDR1 SQVTM, CDR2 ANQGSEA. With 6 bases clipped from V and 4 bases from J, the junction kept 17 bases outside the gene matches. The CDR3 is CSVCPSVSLAGGYEQYF. The CDR3 DNA follows: TGCAGCGTCTGCCCATCCGTTTCCCTAGCGGGAGGATACGAGCAGTACTTC.